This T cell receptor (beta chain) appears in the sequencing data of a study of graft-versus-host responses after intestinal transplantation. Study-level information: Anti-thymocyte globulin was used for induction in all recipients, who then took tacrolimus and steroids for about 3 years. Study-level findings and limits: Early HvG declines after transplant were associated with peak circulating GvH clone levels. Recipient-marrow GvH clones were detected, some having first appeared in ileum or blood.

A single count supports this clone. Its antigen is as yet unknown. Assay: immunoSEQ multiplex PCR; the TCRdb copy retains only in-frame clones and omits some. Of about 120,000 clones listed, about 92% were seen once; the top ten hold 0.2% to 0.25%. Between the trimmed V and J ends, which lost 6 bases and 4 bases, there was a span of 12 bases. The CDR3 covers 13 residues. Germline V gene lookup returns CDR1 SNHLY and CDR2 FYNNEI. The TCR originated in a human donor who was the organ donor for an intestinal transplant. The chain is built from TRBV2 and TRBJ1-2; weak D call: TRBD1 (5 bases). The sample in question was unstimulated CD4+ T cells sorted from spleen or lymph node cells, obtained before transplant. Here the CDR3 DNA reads TGTGCCAGCAGGGACACCTACGCCTATGGCTACACCTTC. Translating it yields CASRDTYAYGYTF.